This T cell receptor beta chain is drawn from a study of blood T cell repertoires in COVID-19. Only in-frame clones appear in the TCRdb table, and some are missing; sequencing was by immunoSEQ multiplex PCR. The sample lists hundreds of thousands of clones; roughly 90% were seen once. CDR1 and CDR2 from the germline V gene are LNHDA and SQIVND (reference sequence). Trimming cost V 8 bases and J 6 bases; bases outside gene matches: 6. The CDR3 runs to 13 residues. Participants' own reports of clinical history determined their cohort assignment. J is TRBJ2-1 and V is TRBV19; 8 nucleotides match TRBD1. The receptor comes from a woman in her 50s who had recovered from COVID-19. Sequenced input: PBMCs or T cells enriched from blood (not recorded which). CDR3 in amino acids: CASGQGAGNEQFF. CDR3 nucleotides: TGTGCCAGTGGACAGGGCGCCGGCAATGAGCAGTTCTTC.